Following are 14 T cell receptor beta chains from one sample sequenced in a study of T cell therapy after organ transplantation (dated by TCRdb to between 2018 and 2021). The time point label, read with the paper, signifies: ACT product, IFN-gamma+ CD8 cells after CMV peptide stimulation. Cells from the therapy products were restimulated for less than 5 hours with the CMV peptide pool, and a secretion assay was used to capture IFN-gamma. The protocol used for the library was the immunoSEQ multiplex PCR assay. The immuneACCESS repertoire file appears here via TCRdb, limited to in-frame rearrangements. These files lack a portion of the clones; in checked studies, under half of the deficit traces to unresolved V genes, and the cause of the others is not known. In this sample the table shows over 950 clones, over 35% of which occur a single time. Roughly a fifth of the sample goes to the ten largest clones.

Their target antigens are unknown. The material sequenced was cultured CD8+ T cells. The receptors here all came from a human patient who had received a solid organ transplant and had CMV disease. Some T cells may originate with the graft donor following a transplant.

The V gene is TRBV10-1, the J gene TRBJ2-1; the match to TRBD2 covers 10 bases. V trimming: 6 bases; J trimming: 9 bases; junction bases outside the gene matches: 11. This CDR3 contains 15 residues. CDR1 WNHNN and CDR2 SYGVQD come from the germline V gene (reference sequence). The CDR3 loop reads CASSANSSGGGEQFF. As DNA, the CDR3 is TGCGCCAGCAGCGCCAACTCTAGCGGGGGAGGTGAGCAGTTCTTC.

The genes are TRBV4-3 and TRBJ2-3; 10 nucleotides match TRBD1. V shed 3 bases and J 4 bases; nucleotides not matched to a gene: 4. Germline V gives CDR1 LGHNA, CDR2 YSLEER. The CDR3 consists of 15 residues. CDR3 bases: TGCGCCAGCAGCCACGGGACAGGGGCGGCAGATACGCAGTATTTT. Amino acids: CASSHGTGAADTQYF.

This clone came up a few times. The chain joins TRBV9 to TRBJ2-5; D possibly corresponds to TRBD1 (5 bases). The CDR3 extends over 15 amino acids. Trimming pared 0 bases from V and 4 bases from J, leaving 13 bases between. Germline CDR1 is SGDLS and CDR2 is YYNGEE. The CDR3 sequence is CASSVEGREGETQYF. The CDR3 coding sequence is TGTGCCAGCAGCGTAGAAGGCAGGGAAGGAGAGACCCAGTACTTC.

This clone was counted only a few times. This rearrangement joins TRBV4-3 to TRBJ1-1; D ambiguous. The length of the CDR3 is 13 residues. V was trimmed by 0 bases and J by 10 bases, leaving 12 bases between them. Germline V gene sequence: CDR1 LGHNA, CDR2 YSLEER. CDR3 in amino acids: CASSQEAERGAFF. For the CDR3, the DNA is TGCGCCAGCAGCCAAGAGGCTGAACGGGGAGCTTTCTTT.

The sample holds a few counts of this clone. The chain carries TRBV6-5 and TRBJ1-1, with unresolved D. Germline V lookup: CDR1 MNHEY, CDR2 SVGAGI. V lost 5 bases, J lost 0 bases, and 13 bases lay in between. The CDR3 covers 15 residues. In nucleotides, the CDR3 is TGTGCCAGCAGTACCGCCCCAACAGTGAACACTGAAGCTTTCTTT. Its translation is CASSTAPTVNTEAFF.

The rearrangement uses TRBV28 and TRBJ2-4, with D maybe TRBD2 (5 bases). Germline CDR1 reads MDHEN; CDR2 reads SYDVKM. The V end lost 7 bases, the J end lost 0 bases, and 37 bases lay between the germline ends. The CDR3 sequence is 23 residues long. The CDR3 coding sequence is TGTGCCAGCAACGGGGAGAAACAAACGCAAAAGGTGATAAGAATCCTAGCCAAAAACATTCAGTACTTC. It specifies CASNGEKQTQKVIRILAKNIQYF.

This clone was counted only a few times. This chain joins TRBV4-2 and TRBJ1-2; no reliable D call. Trimming shortened V by 0 bases and J by 6 bases, and 5 bases separated the two germline ends. Per the germline V gene, CDR1 is LGHNA and CDR2 is YNFKEQ. The CDR3 has 12 amino acids. As DNA, the CDR3 is TGTGCCAGCAGCCAAGATGTCGATGGCTACACCTTC. This gives the protein CASSQDVDGYTF.

A word on this clone: One junction end disagrees with the germline gene, perhaps due to a read error. The chain employs TRBV5-8 and TRBJ2-7; no definite D call. This CDR3 is 15 amino acids long. CDR1 is SGHTS and CDR2 is YDEGEE in the germline V gene. The CDR3, as DNA: TGCGCCAGCAGCCAAGTAGGCGACACCTCCTACGAGCAGTACTTC. Its translation is CASSQVGDTSYEQYF. Full variable domain (outside the CDR3, taken from reference TRBV5-8 and TRBJ2-7): EAGVTQSPTHLIKTRGQQATLRCSPISGHTSVYWYQQALGLGLQFLLWYDEGEERNRGNFPPRFSGRQFPNYSSELNVNALELEDSALYLCASSQVGDTSYEQYFGPGTRLTVT.

This clone came up a few times. The sample holds other DNA sequences that translate to the same CDR3. The rearrangement uses TRBV4-3 and TRBJ2-7; D may match TRBD1 or TRBD2 (5 bases each). Germline V CDR1 and CDR2: LGHNA, YSLEER. CDR3 length: 15 residues. V was pared by 1 base and J by 0 bases, with 10 bases between. CDR3 nucleotides: TGCGCCAGCAGCCAAGTGGGGGACCTCTCCTACGAGCAGTACTTC. It specifies CASSQVGDLSYEQYF.

By its share, this clone is medium-sized (0.01 to 0.1%). The chain uses TRBV13 and TRBJ2-5; 14 nucleotides agree with TRBD2. V lost 5 bases and J lost 3; bases outside the gene matches: 5. CDR1 is PRHDT, CDR2 FYEKMQ, per germline (reference sequence). The CDR3 consists of 16 residues. CDR3 sequence (DNA): TGTGCCAGCAGCACCTCGGGACTAGCGGGAGAAGAGACCCAGTACTTC. This translates into CASSTSGLAGEETQYF.

This clone has more than one count but fewer than ten. The gene calls are TRBV4-3 and TRBJ1-1, with a weak D call TRBD1 (5 bases). The CDR3 extends over 15 amino acids. Germline V gene lookup returns CDR1 LGHNA and CDR2 YSLEER. Trimming cost V 0 bases and J 4 bases, with 12 bases left between them. CDR3 in amino acids: CASSQDHGAATEAFF. CDR3 sequence (DNA): TGCGCCAGCAGCCAAGATCACGGGGCAGCCACTGAAGCTTTCTTT.

This clone was counted a few times. The chain recombines TRBV27 with TRBJ1-1, with D hard to call. CDR1 and CDR2 from the germline V gene are MNHEY and SMNVEV (reference sequence). CDR3 length equals 15 residues. Trimming shortened V by 0 bases and J by 3 bases, and 11 bases separated the two germline ends. Written as DNA, the CDR3 is TGTGCCAGCAGTTTATCTTTGGAGCTGGACACTGAAGCTTTCTTT. It translates to CASSLSLELDTEAFF.

The chain carries TRBV21-1 and TRBJ1-1. TRBV21-1 is reported as a pseudogene. CDR3 length: 12 amino acids. The CDR3 region is CASSSIRTEAFF. In DNA, the CDR3 is TGTGCCAGCAGTTCCATTCGCACTGAAGCTTTCTTT.

This chain uses TRBV4-3 with TRBJ2-1, with 10 bases that match TRBD2. This CDR3 comprises 13 residues. V shed 0 bases and J 14 bases; nucleotides not matched to a gene: 4. CDR1 is LGHNA and CDR2 is YSLEER in the germline V gene. The CDR3 coding sequence is TGCGCCAGCAGCCAAGAGCCCCTAGCGGGAGAGTTCTTC. This translates into CASSQEPLAGEFF.